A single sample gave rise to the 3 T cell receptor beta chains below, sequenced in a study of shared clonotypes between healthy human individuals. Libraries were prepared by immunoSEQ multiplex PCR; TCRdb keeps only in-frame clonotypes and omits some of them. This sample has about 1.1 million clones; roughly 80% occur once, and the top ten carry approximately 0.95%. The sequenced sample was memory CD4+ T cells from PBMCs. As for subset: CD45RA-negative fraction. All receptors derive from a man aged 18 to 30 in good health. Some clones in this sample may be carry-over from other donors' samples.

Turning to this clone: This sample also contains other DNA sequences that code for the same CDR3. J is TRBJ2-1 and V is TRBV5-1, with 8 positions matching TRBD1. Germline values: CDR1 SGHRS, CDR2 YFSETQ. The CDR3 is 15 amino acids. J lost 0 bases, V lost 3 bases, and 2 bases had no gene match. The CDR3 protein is CASSSGQGSYNEQFF. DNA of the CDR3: TGCGCCAGCAGCTCAGGACAGGGCTCCTACAATGAGCAGTTCTTC.

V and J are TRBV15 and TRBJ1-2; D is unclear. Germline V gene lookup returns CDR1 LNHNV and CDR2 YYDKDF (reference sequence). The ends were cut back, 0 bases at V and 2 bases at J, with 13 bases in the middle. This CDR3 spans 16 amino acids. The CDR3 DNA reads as TGTGCCACCAGCAGAGATCGCCAGATCTCCAACTATGGCTACACCTTC. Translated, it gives CATSRDRQISNYGYTF. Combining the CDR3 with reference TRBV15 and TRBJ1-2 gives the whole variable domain DAMVIQNPRYQVTQFGKPVTLSCSQTLNHNVMYWYQQKSSQAPKLLFHYYDKDFNNEADTPDNFQSRRPNTSFCFLDIRSPGLGDTAMYLCATSRDRQISNYGYTFGSGTRLTVV.

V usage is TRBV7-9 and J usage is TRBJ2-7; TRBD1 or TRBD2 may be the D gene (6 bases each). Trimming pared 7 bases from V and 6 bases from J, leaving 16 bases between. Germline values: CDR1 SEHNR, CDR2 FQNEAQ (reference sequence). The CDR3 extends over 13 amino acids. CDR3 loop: CASTERGAGEQYF. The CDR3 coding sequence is TGTGCCAGCACAGAAAGGGGGGCAGGCGAGCAGTACTTC.